This note documents a single T cell receptor (beta chain) sequence. What it binds is unknown. Per individual, the PBMC samples numbered at least one pre-ART and at least two post-ART. Specimens retained about 0.95-11 million cryopreserved PBMC preceding DNA extraction. The ends were cut back, 3 bases at V and 4 bases at J, with 10 bases in the middle. Looked up from germline, CDR1 is GTSNPN and CDR2 is SVGIG (reference sequence). The length of the CDR3 is 13 residues. These data come from a study of long-term antiretroviral therapy in people with HIV. The run of the v3.0 immunoSEQ assay was at survey level. TCRdb's table, derived via immunoSEQ multiplex PCR, lists solely in-frame clones and lacks some. The sample shows about 29,000 clones, roughly 78% of them seen only once. Study conclusions and caveats: All time points showed a repertoire dominated by clones expanded before ART.

Sequenced here: unsorted PBMCs, sampled 1.5 years before starting antiretroviral therapy. The rearrangement links TRBV30 to TRBJ1-3; D call uncertain. This clonotype was obtained from a young man with HIV. The CDR3 protein is CAWSPGGGNTIYF. DNA for the CDR3: TGTGCCTGGAGCCCAGGCGGAGGAAACACCATATATTTT. Supplemented by reference TRBV30 and TRBJ1-3, the full variable domain reads SQTIHQWPATLVQPVGSPLSLECTVEGTSNPNLYWYRQAAGRGLQLLFYSVGIGQISSEVPQNLSASRPQDRQFILSSKKLLLSDSGFYLCAWSPGGGNTIYFGEGSWLTVV.